A selection of T cell receptor beta chains follows, all from one sample in a study of blood T cell repertoires in COVID-19. Produced via immunoSEQ multiplex PCR; TCRdb's table is partial and in-frame only. The sample holds about 360,000 clones; about 86% are singletons and the top ten take around 7.5%. The specimen was peripheral blood. The receptor set was obtained from an older woman with COVID-19, enrolled during active disease. Each CDR3 is given with its conserved first and last residue. D genes are given only for firm matches. Size is stated for part of the rows, as once, few or many counts, or as a class when the clone is expanded.

-	TRBJ1-6	TRBV4-3	-	TGCGCCAGCAGCCTACAGGGTTCTAATTCACCCCTCCACTTT	CASSLQGSNSPLHF
-	TRBJ1-5	TRBV30	TRBD1	TGTGCCTGGGGAACAGGGGGGGATCAGCCCCAGCATTTT	CAWGTGGDQPQHF
-	TRBJ1-1	TRBV2	-	TGTGCCAGCAGGGAGCAGGGGCGAACTGAAGCTTTCTTT	CASREQGRTEAFF
-	TRBJ1-2	TRBV19	TRBD1	TGTGCCAGTAGTGTGGACAGGAGCTATGGCTACACCTTC	CASSVDRSYGYTF
-	TRBJ1-6	TRBV6-2/TRBV6-3	TRBD1	TGTGCCAGCAGCCCGAAGAGCCGGGACAGGGGCCTTTTGCTCTATAATTCACCCCTCCACTTT	CASSPKSRDRGLLLYNSPLHF
-	TRBJ2-5	TRBV7-8	-	TGTGCCAGCAGCTTAGTTCAGGGACAAGAGACCCAGTACTTC	CASSLVQGQETQYF
-	TRBJ1-2	TRBV3-1/TRBV3-2	-	TGTGCCAGCAGCCCTACCAGGGTCGGCTATGGCTACACCTTC	CASSPTRVGYGYTF
-	TRBJ1-4	TRBV18	-	TGTGCCAGCTCACCGCTACCCCTTCAGGGTCAGGTTAATGAAAAACTGTTTTTT	CASSPLPLQGQVNEKLFF
once	TRBJ1-1	TRBV19	-	TGTGCCAGTAGTATAGACCAGACAGGTTGGACTGAAGCTTTCTTT	CASSIDQTGWTEAFF
once	TRBJ1-1	TRBV7-6	TRBD1	TGTGCCAGCAGTCTAATACAGGGGGCTTTTGGGAACACTGAAGCTTTCTTT	CASSLIQGAFGNTEAFF
-	TRBJ2-7	TRBV10-3	-	TGTGCCATCAGTGAGTCTGGGGACACCTACGAGCAGTACTTC	CAISESGDTYEQYF
-	TRBJ2-3	TRBV15	-	TGTGCCACCAGCAGAGACGGGGGAGTGGCAGATACGCAGTATTTT	CATSRDGGVADTQYF
-	TRBJ1-4	TRBV19	-	TGTGCCAGTAAGGGACGGATGGGGGCCGGGACTAATGAAAAACTGTTTTTT	CASKGRMGAGTNEKLFF
-	TRBJ1-4	TRBV12-5	-	TGTGCTAGTGGCGGACAGCTTAATGAAAAACTGTTTTTT	CASGGQLNEKLFF
-	TRBJ2-3	TRBV5-1	-	TGCGCCAGCAGACATCTGGGCCCAGATACGCAGTATTTT	CASRHLGPDTQYF
-	TRBJ2-4	TRBV5-1	TRBD2	TGCGCCAGCAGCTTGGGACTAGCGGGGGTCGCCAAAAACATTCAGTACTTC	CASSLGLAGVAKNIQYF
-	TRBJ2-5	TRBV6-4	TRBD2	TGTGCCAGCAGTGACTACCGGGGACTAGCGGGGGAGACCCAGTACTTC	CASSDYRGLAGETQYF
-	TRBJ1-2	TRBV7-2	-	TGTGCCAGCAGCCCCCGGACAGAATCCTATGGCTACACCTTC	CASSPRTESYGYTF
-	TRBJ1-5	TRBV3-1/TRBV3-2	TRBD1	TGTGCCAGCAGCCCGACAGGGGGCAATCAGCCCCAGCATTTT	CASSPTGGNQPQHF
-	TRBJ2-1	TRBV7-2	TRBD2	TGTGCCAGCAGCTTAGCGCTAGCGGGGCCCGGGGATGAGCAGTTCTTC	CASSLALAGPGDEQFF
-	TRBJ2-4	TRBV30	-	TGTGCCTGGAGTGTACTAGGTCAGGGGTCGATTCAGTACTTC	CAWSVLGQGSIQYF
-	TRBJ1-3	TRBV5-4	TRBD1	TGTGCCAGCAGCCCGGGACAGTTTCTTGGCGCCATATATTTT	CASSPGQFLGAIYF
-	TRBJ1-6	TRBV12-3/TRBV12-4	-	TGTGCCAGCCGTTCAGGGGTTAATTCACCCCTCCACTTT	CASRSGVNSPLHF
-	TRBJ2-7	TRBV11-3	-	TGTGCCAGCAGCCCACCCCGCGGGGGCACCTACGAGCAGTACTTC	CASSPPRGGTYEQYF
few	TRBJ1-2	TRBV27	TRBD1	TGTGCCAGCAGTTTGACAGGGGGATATGGCTACACCTTC	CASSLTGGYGYTF
-	TRBJ2-7	TRBV18	TRBD2	TGTGCCAGCTCACCAGGACTAGCGGGGGGTCGGGAGCAGTACTTC	CASSPGLAGGREQYF
once	TRBJ1-2	TRBV10-3	-	TGTGCCATCAGTGACAGGGCTTCTAACTATGGCTACACCTTC	CAISDRASNYGYTF
-	TRBJ2-3	TRBV5-1	TRBD2	TGCGCCAGCAGCTCCGGGACTAAGTCTGATACGCAGTATTTT	CASSSGTKSDTQYF
-	TRBJ1-2	TRBV5-1	TRBD1	TGCGCCAGCAGCTTCCGGGACAGATATGGCTACACCTTC	CASSFRDRYGYTF
-	TRBJ1-2	TRBV12-3/TRBV12-4	-	TGTGCCAGCAGCCCCAGGGGTCCTAATGGCTACACCTTC	CASSPRGPNGYTF
once	TRBJ2-3	TRBV5-8	TRBD2	TGTGCCAGCAGCCGGGGGGCAGATACGCAGTATTTT	CASSRGADTQYF
-	TRBJ2-7	TRBV29-1	-	TGCAGCGTCTGCTTCCGTAAGGACAGCCTTGAGCAGTACTTC	CSVCFRKDSLEQYF
-	TRBJ2-5	TRBV21-1	-	TGTGCCAGCAGCAAAGTGGGGACAGTGGAAGAGACCCAGTACTTC	CASSKVGTVEETQYF
-	TRBJ2-2	TRBV3-1/TRBV3-2	-	TGTGCCAGCAGCCAAGGACATTACACGAACACCGGGGAGCTGTTTTTT	CASSQGHYTNTGELFF
-	TRBJ1-1	TRBV18	-	TGTGCCAGCTCAGCTACGTCGTTGAACACTGAAGCTTTCTTT	CASSATSLNTEAFF
few	TRBJ2-3	TRBV7-9	TRBD2	TGTGCCAGCAGCTTACGTCTAGCGGGGGCCGGGGATACGCAGTATTTT	CASSLRLAGAGDTQYF
few	TRBJ2-7	TRBV2	TRBD1	TGTGCCAGCAGTGGACTGAGGGACAGGGGGCAATACGAGCAGTACTTC	CASSGLRDRGQYEQYF
-	TRBJ1-4	TRBV30	TRBD1	TGTGCCTGGAGTTTAAAGGGGGCGGGTAATGAAAAACTGTTTTTT	CAWSLKGAGNEKLFF
-	TRBJ2-7	TRBV2	-	TGTGCCAGCAAGCCAACCCACTACGAGCAGTACTTC	CASKPTHYEQYF
-	TRBJ2-1	TRBV6-6	TRBD1	TGTGCCAGCAGTTACAGGGCAGGGGGCAGTGAGCAGTTCTTC	CASSYRAGGSEQFF
-	TRBJ1-3	TRBV5-8	-	TGTGCCAGCAGCTTGATAGAATTCAAACCTGGAAACACCATATATTTT	CASSLIEFKPGNTIYF
-	TRBJ2-1	TRBV6-5	TRBD1	TGTGCCAGTGGGACAGGGGGCTATGAGCAGTTCTTC	CASGTGGYEQFF
-	TRBJ2-1	TRBV7-2	TRBD1	TGTGCCAGCAGCTTAGCCCGCTGGTGGGACAGGGGGATGAATGAGCAGTTCTTC	CASSLARWWDRGMNEQFF
once	TRBJ1-6	TRBV4-2	-	TGTGCCAGCAGCCAAGGAGCAAATTCACCCCTCCACTTT	CASSQGANSPLHF
few	TRBJ2-5	TRBV7-2	-	TGTGCCAGCAGCATCGGGAGCCCCACACAAGAGACCCAGTACTTC	CASSIGSPTQETQYF
-	TRBJ1-1	TRBV10-1	TRBD1	TGCGCCAGCAGAGGACAGGGATCGGGTGAAGCTTTCTTT	CASRGQGSGEAFF
-	TRBJ1-2	TRBV7-8	TRBD1	TGTGCCAGCAGCCCCTCCGGGACAGGTTTTTATGGCTACACCTTC	CASSPSGTGFYGYTF